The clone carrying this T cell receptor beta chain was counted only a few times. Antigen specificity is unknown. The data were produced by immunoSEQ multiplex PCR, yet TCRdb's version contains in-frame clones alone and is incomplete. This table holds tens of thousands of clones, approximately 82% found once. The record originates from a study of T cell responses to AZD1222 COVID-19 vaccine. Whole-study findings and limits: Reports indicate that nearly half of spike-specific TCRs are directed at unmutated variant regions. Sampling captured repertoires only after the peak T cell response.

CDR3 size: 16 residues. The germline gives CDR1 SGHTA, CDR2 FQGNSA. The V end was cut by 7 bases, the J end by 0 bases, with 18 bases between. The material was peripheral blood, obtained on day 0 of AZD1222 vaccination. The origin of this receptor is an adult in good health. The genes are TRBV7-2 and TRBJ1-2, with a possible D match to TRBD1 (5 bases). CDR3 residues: CASTVAGTEANYGYTF. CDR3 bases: TGTGCCAGCACCGTGGCCGGGACGGAGGCTAACTATGGCTACACCTTC. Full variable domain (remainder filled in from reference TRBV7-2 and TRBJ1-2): GAGVSQSPSNKVTEKGKDVELRCDPISGHTALYWYRQSLGQGLEFLIYFQGNSAPDKSGLPSDRFSAERTGGSVSTLTIQRTQQEDSAVYLCASTVAGTEANYGYTFGSGTRLTVV.